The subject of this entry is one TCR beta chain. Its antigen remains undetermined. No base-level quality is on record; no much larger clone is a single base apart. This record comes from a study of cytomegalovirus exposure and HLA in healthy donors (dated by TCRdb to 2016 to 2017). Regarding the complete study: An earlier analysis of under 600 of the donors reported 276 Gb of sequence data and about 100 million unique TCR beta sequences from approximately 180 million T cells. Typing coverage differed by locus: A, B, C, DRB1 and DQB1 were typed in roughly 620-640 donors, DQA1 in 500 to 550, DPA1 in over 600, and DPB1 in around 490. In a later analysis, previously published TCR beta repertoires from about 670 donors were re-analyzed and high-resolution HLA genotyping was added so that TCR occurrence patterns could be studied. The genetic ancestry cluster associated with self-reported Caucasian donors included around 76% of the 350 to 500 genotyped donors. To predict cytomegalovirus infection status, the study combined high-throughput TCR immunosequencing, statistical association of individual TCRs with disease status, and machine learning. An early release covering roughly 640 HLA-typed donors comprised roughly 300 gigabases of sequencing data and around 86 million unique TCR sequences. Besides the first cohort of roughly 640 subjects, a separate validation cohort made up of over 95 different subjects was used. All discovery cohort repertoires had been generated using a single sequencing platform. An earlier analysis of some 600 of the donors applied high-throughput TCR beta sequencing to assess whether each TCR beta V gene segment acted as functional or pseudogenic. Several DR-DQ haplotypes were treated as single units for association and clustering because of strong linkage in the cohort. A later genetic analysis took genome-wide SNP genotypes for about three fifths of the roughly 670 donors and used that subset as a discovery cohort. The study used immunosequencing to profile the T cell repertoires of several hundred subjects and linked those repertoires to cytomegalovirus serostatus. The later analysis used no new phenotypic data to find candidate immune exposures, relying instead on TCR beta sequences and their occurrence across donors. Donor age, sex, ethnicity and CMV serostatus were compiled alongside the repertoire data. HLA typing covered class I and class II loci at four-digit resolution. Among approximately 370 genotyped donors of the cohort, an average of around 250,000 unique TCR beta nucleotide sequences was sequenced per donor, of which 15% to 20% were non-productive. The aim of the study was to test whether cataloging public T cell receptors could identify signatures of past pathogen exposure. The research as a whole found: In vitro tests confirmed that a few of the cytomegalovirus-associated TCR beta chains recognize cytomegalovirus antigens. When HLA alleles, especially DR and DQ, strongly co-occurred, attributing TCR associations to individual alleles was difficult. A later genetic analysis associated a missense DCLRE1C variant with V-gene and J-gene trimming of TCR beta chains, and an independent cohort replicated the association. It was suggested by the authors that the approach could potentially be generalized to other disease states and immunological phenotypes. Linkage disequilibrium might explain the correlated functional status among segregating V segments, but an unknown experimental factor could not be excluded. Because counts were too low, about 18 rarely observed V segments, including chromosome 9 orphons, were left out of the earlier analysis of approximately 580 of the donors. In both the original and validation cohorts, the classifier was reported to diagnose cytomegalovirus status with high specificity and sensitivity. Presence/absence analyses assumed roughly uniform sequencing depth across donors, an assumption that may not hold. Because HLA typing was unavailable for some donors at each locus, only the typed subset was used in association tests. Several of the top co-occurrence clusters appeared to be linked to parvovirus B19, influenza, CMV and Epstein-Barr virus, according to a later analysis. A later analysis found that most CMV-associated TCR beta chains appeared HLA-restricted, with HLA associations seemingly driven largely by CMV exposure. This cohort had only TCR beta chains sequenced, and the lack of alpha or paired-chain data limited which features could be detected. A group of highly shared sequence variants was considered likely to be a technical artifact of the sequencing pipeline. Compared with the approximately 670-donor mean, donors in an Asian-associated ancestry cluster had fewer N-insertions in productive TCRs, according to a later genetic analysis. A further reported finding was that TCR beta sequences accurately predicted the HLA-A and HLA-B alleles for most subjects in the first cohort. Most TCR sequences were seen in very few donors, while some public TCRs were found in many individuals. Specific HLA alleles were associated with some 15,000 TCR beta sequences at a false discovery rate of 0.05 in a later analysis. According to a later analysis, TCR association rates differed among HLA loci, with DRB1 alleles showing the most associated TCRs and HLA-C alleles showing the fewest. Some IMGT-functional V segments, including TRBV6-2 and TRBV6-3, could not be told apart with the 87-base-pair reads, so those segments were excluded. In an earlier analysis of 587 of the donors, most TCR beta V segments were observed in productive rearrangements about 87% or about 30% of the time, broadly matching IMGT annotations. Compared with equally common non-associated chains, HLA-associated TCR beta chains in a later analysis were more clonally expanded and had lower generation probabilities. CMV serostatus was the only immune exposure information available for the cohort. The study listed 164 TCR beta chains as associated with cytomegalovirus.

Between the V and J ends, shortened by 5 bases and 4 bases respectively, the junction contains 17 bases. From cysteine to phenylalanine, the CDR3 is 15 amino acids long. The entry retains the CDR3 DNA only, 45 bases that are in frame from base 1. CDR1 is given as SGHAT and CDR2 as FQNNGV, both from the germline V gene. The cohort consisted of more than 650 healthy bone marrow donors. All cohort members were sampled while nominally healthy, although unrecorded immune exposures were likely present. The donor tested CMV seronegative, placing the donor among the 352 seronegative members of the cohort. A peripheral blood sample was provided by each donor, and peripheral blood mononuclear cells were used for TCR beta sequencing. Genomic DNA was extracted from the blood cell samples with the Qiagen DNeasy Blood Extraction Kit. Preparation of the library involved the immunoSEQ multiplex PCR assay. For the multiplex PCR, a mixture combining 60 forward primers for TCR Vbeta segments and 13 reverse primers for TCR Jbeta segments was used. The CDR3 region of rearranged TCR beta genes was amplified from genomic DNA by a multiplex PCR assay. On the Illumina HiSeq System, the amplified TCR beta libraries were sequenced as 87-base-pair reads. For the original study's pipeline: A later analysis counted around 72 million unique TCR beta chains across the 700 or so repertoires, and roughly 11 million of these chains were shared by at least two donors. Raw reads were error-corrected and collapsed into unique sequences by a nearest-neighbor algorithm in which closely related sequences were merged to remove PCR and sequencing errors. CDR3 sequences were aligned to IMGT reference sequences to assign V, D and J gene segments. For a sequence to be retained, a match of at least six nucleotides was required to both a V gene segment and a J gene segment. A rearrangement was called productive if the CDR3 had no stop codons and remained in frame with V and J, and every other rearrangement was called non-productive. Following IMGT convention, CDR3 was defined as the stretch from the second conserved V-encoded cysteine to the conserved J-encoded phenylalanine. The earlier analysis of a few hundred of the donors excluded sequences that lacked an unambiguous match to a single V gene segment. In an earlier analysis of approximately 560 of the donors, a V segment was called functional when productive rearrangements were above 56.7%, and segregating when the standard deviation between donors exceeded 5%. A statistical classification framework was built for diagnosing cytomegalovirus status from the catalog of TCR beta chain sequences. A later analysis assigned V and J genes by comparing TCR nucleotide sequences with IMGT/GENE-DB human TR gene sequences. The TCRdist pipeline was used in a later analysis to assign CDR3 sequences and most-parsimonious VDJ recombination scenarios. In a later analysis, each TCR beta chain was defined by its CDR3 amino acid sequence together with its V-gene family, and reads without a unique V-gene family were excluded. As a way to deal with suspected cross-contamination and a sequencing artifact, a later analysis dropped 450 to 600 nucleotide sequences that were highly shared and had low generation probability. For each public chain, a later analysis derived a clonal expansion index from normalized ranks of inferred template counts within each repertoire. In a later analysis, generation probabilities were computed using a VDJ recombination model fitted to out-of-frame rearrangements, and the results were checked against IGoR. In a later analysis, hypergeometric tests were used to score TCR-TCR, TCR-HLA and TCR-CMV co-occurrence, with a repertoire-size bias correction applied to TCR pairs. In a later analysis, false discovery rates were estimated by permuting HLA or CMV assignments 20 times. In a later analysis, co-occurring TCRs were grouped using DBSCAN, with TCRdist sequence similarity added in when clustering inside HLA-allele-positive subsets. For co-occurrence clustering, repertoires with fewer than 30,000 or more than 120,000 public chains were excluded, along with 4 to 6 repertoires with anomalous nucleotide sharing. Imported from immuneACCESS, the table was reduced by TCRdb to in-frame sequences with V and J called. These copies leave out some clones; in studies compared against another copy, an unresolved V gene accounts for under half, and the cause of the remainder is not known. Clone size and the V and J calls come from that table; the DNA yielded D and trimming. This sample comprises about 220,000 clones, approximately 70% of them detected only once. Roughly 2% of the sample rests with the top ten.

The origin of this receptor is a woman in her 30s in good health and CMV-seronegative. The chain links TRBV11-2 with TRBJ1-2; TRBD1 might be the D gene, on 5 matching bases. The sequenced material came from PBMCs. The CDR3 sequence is CASSLDRWGVYGYTF. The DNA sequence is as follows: TGTGCCAGCAGCCTCGACAGATGGGGGGTCTATGGCTACACCTTC.